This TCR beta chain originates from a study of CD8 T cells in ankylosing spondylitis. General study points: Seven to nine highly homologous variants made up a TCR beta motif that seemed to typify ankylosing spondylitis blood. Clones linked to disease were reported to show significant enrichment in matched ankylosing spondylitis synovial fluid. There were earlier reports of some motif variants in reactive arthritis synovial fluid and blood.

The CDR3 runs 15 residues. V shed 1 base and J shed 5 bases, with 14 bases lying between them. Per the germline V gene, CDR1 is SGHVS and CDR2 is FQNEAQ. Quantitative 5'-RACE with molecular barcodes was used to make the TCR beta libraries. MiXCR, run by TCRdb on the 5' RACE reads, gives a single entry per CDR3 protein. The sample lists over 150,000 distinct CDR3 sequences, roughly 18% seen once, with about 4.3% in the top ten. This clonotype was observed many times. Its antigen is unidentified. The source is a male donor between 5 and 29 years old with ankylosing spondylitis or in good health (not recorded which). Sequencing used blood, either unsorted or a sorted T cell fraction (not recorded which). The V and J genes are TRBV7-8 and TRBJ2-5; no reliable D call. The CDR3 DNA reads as TGTGCCAGCAGCTTAGAGGCGCAACATTGGGAGACCCAGTACTTC. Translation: CASSLEAQHWETQYF.